Each of the 7 T cell receptor beta chains below was sequenced from the same sample in a study of blood T cell repertoires in COVID-19. Assay: immunoSEQ multiplex PCR; the TCRdb copy retains only in-frame clones and omits some. The repertoire consists of 230,000 or so clones, with 75% to 90% occurring once and the leading ten covering roughly 5%. Source material: peripheral blood. These receptors all come from a woman in her thirties or forties who had recovered from COVID-19.

This chain joins TRBV6-5 and TRBJ2-1, with a possible D match to TRBD2 (6 bases). Trimming removed 10 bases at V and 2 bases at J, with 15 bases between. The CDR3 contains 14 residues. Looked up from germline, CDR1 is MNHEY and CDR2 is SVGAGI. DNA of the CDR3: TGTGCCACTACTCCGGGACTTGCCTACAATGAGCAGTTCTTC. This sequence encodes CATTPGLAYNEQFF.

The chain is built from TRBV6-2 or TRBV6-3 and TRBJ2-5; TRBD2 matches 7 bases. The CDR3 loop spans 14 amino acids. Trimming took 5 bases from V and 5 from J; bases not matched to a gene: 8. CDR1 MNHEY and CDR2 SVGEGT come from the germline V gene. The CDR3, as DNA: TGTGCCAGCAGTCGGGCGGGAGTCGGGGAGACCCAGTACTTC. This encodes CASSRAGVGETQYF.

V and J are TRBV2 and TRBJ2-3; 13 positions agree with TRBD2. The CDR3 is 13 amino acids. Per the germline V gene, CDR1 is SNHLY and CDR2 is FYNNEI. V lost 6 bases to trimming and J lost 7 bases; unmatched junction nucleotides: 1. The chain's CDR3 is CASRTSGGNTQYF. The CDR3 DNA sequence: TGTGCCAGCAGGACTAGCGGGGGGAATACGCAGTATTTT.

The gene calls are TRBV9 and TRBJ1-2; 9 bases are shared with TRBD1. CDR3 length equals 14 residues. With 3 bases clipped from V and 8 bases from J, the junction kept 8 bases outside the gene matches. CDR1 is SGDLS, CDR2 YYNGEE, per germline. The CDR3 DNA reads as TGTGCCAGCAGCGCCACACAGGGGGCGGGCGGCTACACCTTC. The encoded protein is CASSATQGAGGYTF.

The chain uses TRBV2 and TRBJ2-2; tentative D call: TRBD1 (5 bases). This CDR3 region has 15 residues. Trimming pared 3 bases from V and 2 bases from J, leaving 10 bases between. Germline lookup yields CDR1 SNHLY and CDR2 FYNNEI. The CDR3 nucleotides read TGTGCCAGCAGTGAGTCAGGGCCCAACACCGGGGAGCTGTTTTTT. This encodes CASSESGPNTGELFF. Full variable domain (missing parts from reference TRBV2 and TRBJ2-2): EPEVTQTPSHQVTQMGQEVILRCVPISNHLYFYWYRQILGQKVEFLVSFYNNEISEKSEIFDDQFSVERPDGSNFTLKIRSTKLEDSAMYFCASSESGPNTGELFFGEGSRLTVL.

This chain links TRBV10-3 with TRBJ1-1; 12 bases align to TRBD1. The CDR3 totals 17 residues. The J segment lost 3 bases and the V segment lost 6 bases, leaving 11 bases of the junction unmatched. Per the germline V gene, CDR1 is ENHRY and CDR2 is SYGVKD. Here the CDR3 reads CAIRRGRDRGQDTEAFF. The CDR3 DNA is TGTGCCATCAGGCGAGGGAGGGACAGGGGGCAGGACACTGAAGCTTTCTTT.

In its sample, this clone was seen once. The chain carries TRBV12-3 or TRBV12-4 and TRBJ2-1, with 9 bases aligning to TRBD1. V dropped 6 bases and J dropped 15; count of bases not matched to a gene: 6. This CDR3 has 11 residues. CDR3 nucleotides: TGTGCCAGCAGCCCCGGACAGGGGCTGTTCTTC. Translating gives CASSPGQGLFF.